The source of this T cell receptor (beta chain) is a study of CD8+CD57+ T cells in acquired aplastic anemia (dated by TCRdb to 2016 to 2019). Regarding the research as a whole: A mean of approximately 3 ug of DNA, ranging from roughly 0.2 to 27.4 ug, was extracted from sorted CD4+ and CD8+ cells. CD8+CD57+ expansion was defined as a frequency above the mean frequency observed in healthy subjects.

Genomic DNA was used as template for profiling of TCR beta VDJ combinations and CDR3 sequences. TCR repertoire sequencing was run on an Illumina HiSeq 2000. The paper's processing steps were these. Repertoire assessment relied on Simpson's diversity index, CDR3 size and DJ length profiles, and TRBV/TRBJ rearrangement plots. Whichever DNA sequence was most abundant in the deep sequencing data was defined as the immunodominant clone. CDR3 amino acid sequences were checked for sharing across subjects and were also compared against the VDJdb database and published repertoires. Using fastp trimming at Q25 and MiXCR clonotype assembly, TCRdb reanalyzed the public sequencing data and kept in-frame beta chains. A single entry per CDR3 protein holds the most common genes and DNA from its merged rows. The V and J calls shown here were made by TCRdb, not taken from the authors' results. This sample lists around 200,000 distinct CDR3 sequences; under 50% were detected once. Of the sample, 1.8% falls within the top ten clones.

Overall study outcomes, separate from this receptor: CD8+ Simpson's diversity did not differ significantly between patients and healthy controls (P=0.060). Approximately 27 CD8+ CDR3 sequences were found in both patients and controls but appeared to be highly expressed in patients and within the immunodominant clones of the patients.

As encoded in the germline V gene (reference sequence), CDR1 is LNHDA while CDR2 is SQIVND. V has 4 bases trimmed and J has 7 bases trimmed; junction bases matching no gene number 6. From the cysteine up to the phenylalanine, the CDR3 has a length of 14 residues. Only CDR3 DNA is held: 42 bases, read in frame from base 1. With respect to this clonotype: This clone's antigen is unknown. No much larger clonotype is one base removed from it; base qualities were not supplied.

The patients picked for sequencing were ones in whom flow cytometry had shown an expansion of CD8+CD57+ cells. All patients had severe acquired aplastic anemia diagnosed by International Study of Aplastic Anemia and Agranulocytosis and Camitta criteria. No therapy had been received by the patients at the time of blood sampling. TCR repertoires of sorted CD4+ and CD8+ blood T cells from severe aplastic anemia patients and healthy subjects were deep-sequenced in the study. Patients were enrolled under clinicaltrials.gov protocols 00001620, 01623167, 00001397, 00071045, 00081523 and 00961064 in the USA. Ficoll-Paque density gradient centrifugation was used to isolate peripheral blood mononuclear cells. CD4+ and CD8+ T cells were sorted by FACS or magnetic beads before DNA extraction.

Sequencing used sorted CD4+, CD8+, or CD8+CD57+ T cells (not recorded which) from PBMCs. This clonotype was sampled from a human donor with aplastic anemia. The V and J genes are TRBV19 and TRBJ2-1, with TRBD1 matching 8 junction bases. The DNA sequence follows: TGTGCCAGTAGTACCGGACAGGGAAGGAATGAGCAGTTCTTC. Translated, it reads CASSTGQGRNEQFF. Where the CDR3 stops, the reference TRBV19 and TRBJ2-1 genes take over; the full variable domain is DGGITQSPKYLFRKEGQNVTLSCEQNLNHDAMYWYRQDPGQGLRLIYYSQIVNDFQKGDIAEGYSVSREKKESFPLTVTSAQKNPTAFYLCASSTGQGRNEQFFGPGTRLTVL.